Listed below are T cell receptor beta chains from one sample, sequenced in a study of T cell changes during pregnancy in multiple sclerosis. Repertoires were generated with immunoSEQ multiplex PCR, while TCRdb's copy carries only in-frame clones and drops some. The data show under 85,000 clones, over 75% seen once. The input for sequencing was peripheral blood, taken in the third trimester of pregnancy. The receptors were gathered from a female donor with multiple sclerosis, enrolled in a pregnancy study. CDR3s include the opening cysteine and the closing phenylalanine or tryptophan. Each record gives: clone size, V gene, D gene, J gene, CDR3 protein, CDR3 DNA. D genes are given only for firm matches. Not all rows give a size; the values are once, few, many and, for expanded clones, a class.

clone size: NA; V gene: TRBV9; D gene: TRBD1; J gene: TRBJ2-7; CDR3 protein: CASSYGQGGRTYEQYF; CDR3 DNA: TGTGCCAGCAGCTACGGACAGGGGGGCCGAACCTACGAGCAGTACTTC
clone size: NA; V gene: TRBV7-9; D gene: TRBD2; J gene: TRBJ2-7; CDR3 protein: CASSPRTSGSYEQYF; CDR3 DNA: TGTGCCAGCAGCCCCAGGACTAGCGGGAGCTACGAGCAGTACTTC
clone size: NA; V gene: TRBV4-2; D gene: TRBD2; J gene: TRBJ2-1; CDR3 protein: CASSPSGTSGYYEQFF; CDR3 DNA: TGTGCCAGCAGCCCTTCCGGGACTAGCGGTTATTATGAGCAGTTCTTC
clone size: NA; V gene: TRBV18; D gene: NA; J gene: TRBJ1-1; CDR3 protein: CASSGAEDTEAFF; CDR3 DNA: TGTGCCAGCTCAGGGGCAGAGGACACTGAAGCTTTCTTT
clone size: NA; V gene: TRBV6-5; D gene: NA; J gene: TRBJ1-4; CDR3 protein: CARGGAGRGYEKLFF; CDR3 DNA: TGTGCCAGGGGGGGGGCAGGGCGCGGGTACGAAAAACTGTTTTTT
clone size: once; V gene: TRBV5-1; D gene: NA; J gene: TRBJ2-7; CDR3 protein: CASSSPPGEQYF; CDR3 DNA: TGCGCCAGCAGCTCACCGCCGGGCGAGCAGTACTTC
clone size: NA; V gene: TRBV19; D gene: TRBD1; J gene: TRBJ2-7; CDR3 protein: CASSIKQGDEQYF; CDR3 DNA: TGTGCCAGTAGTATCAAACAGGGGGACGAGCAGTACTTC
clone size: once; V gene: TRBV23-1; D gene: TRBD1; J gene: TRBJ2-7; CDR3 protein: CASSQYVPRTGYEQYF; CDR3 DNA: TGCGCCAGCAGTCAATACGTCCCCAGGACAGGGTACGAGCAGTACTTC
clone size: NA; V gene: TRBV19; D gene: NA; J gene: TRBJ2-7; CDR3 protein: CASSIEGGFSYEQYF; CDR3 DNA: TGTGCCAGTAGTATAGAAGGCGGGTTCTCCTACGAGCAGTACTTC
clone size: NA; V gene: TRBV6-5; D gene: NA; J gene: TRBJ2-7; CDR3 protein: CASSSPRGSRPYEQYF; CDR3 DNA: TGTGCCAGCAGTTCCCCCCGGGGGAGTCGGCCCTACGAGCAGTACTTC